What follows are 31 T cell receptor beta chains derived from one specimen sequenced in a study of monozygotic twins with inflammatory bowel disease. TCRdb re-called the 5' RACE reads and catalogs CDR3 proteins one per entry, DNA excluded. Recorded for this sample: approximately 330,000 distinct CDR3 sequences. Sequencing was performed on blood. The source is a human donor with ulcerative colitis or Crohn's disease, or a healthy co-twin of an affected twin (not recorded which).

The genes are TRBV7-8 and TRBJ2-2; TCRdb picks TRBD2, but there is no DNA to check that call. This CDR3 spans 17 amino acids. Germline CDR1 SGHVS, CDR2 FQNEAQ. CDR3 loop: CAIQGASGGAFAGELFF.

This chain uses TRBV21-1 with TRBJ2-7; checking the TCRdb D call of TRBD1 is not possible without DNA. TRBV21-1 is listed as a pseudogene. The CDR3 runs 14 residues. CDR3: CTRRRVHFLREQYF.

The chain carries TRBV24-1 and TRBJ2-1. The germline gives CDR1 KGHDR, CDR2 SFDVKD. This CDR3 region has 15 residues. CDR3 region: CATSAPNRSYNEQFF.

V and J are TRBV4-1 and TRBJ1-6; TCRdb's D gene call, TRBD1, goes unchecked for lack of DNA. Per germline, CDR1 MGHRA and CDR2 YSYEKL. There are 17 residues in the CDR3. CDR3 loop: CASSQQDWTGGSAPLHF.

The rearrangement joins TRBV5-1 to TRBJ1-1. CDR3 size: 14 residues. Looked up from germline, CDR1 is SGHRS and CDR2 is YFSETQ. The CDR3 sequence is CASSSKTSWTEAFF.

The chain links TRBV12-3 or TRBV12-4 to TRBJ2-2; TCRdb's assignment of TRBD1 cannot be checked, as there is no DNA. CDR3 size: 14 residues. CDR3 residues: CASRAGTGFGELFF.

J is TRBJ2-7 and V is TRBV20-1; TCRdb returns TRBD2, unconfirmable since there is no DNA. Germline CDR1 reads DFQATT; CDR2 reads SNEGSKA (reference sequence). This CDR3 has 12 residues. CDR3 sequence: CSAFLAGVIQYF.

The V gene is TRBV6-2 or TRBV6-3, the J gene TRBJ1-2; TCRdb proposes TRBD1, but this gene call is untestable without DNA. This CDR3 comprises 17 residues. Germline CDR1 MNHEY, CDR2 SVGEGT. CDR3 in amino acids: CASSQRKGARTLYGYTF.

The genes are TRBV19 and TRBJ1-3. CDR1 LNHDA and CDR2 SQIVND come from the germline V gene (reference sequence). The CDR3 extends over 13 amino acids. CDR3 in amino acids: CASSDGLINTIYF.

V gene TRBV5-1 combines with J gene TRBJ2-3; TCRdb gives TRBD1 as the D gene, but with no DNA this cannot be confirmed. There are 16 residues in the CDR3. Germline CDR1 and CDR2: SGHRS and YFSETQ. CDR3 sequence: CASSSTGKPSTDTQYF. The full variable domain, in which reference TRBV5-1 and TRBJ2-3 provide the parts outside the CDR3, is KAGVTQTPRYLIKTRGQQVTLSCSPISGHRSVSWYQQTPGQGLQFLFEYFSETQRNKGNFPGRFSGRQFSNSRSEMNVSTLELGDSALYLCASSSTGKPSTDTQYFGPGTRLTVL.

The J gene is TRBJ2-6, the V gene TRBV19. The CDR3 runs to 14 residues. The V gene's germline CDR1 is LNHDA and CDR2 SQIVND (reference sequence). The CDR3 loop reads CASSAVAGANVLTF. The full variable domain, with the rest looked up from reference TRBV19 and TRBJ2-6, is DGGITQSPKYLFRKEGQNVTLSCEQNLNHDAMYWYRQDPGQGLRLIYYSQIVNDFQKGDIAEGYSVSREKKESFPLTVTSAQKNPTAFYLCASSAVAGANVLTFGAGSRLTVL.

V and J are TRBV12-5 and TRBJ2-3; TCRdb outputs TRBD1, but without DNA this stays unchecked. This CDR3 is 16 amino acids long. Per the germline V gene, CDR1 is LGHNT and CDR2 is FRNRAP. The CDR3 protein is CASGLEESTLADTQYF.

The CDR3: CATSRDRYSGNTIYF. J is TRBJ1-3 and V is TRBV15. The CDR3 runs 15 residues. CDR1 LNHNV and CDR2 YYDKDF come from the germline V gene (reference sequence).

The CDR3 region is CSARDRRETTGELFF. V is TRBV20-1 and J is TRBJ2-2; TCRdb's D call of TRBD1 is untestable without DNA. This CDR3 is built from 15 residues. The germline CDR1 and CDR2 sequences are DFQATT and SNEGSKA (reference sequence).

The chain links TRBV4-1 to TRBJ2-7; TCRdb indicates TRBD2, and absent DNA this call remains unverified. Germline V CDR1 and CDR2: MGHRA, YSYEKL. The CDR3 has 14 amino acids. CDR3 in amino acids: CASSQRGTSYEQYF.

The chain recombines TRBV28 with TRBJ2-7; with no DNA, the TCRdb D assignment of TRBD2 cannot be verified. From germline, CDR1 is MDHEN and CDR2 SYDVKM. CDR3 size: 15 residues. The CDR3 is CASRPTSGSSYEQYF.

The CDR3 reads CASSYSNQVGTSVTQYF. V gene TRBV6-5 combines with J gene TRBJ2-5; checking the TCRdb D call of TRBD2 is not possible without DNA. The V gene's germline CDR1 is MNHEY and CDR2 SVGAGI. There are 17 residues in the CDR3.

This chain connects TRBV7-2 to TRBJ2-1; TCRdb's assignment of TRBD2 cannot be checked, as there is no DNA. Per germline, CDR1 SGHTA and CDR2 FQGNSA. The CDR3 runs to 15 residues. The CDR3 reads CASSLVAGNSNEQFF.

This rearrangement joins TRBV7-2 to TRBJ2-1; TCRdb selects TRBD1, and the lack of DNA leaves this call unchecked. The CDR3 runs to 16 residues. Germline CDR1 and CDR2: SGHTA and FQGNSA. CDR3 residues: CASSQFGTGNYNEQFF.

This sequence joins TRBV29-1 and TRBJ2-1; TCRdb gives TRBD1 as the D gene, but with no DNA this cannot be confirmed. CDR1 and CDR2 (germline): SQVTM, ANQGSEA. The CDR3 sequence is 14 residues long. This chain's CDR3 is CSALTGSSYNEQFF.

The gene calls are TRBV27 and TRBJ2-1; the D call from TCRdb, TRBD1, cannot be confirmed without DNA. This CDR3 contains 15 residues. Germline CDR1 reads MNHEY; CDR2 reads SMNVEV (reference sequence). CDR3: CASTPWKTSYNEQFF.

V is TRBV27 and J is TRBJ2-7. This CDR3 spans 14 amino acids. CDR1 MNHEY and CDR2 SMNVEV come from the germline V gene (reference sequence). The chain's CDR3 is CASSPQARDYEQYF.

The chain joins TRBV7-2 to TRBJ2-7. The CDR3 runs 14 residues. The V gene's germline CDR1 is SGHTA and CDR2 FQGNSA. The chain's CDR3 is CASSLWSRTYEQYF. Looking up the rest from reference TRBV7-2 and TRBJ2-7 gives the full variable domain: GAGVSQSPSNKVTEKGKDVELRCDPISGHTALYWYRQSLGQGLEFLIYFQGNSAPDKSGLPSDRFSAERTGGSVSTLTIQRTQQEDSAVYLCASSLWSRTYEQYFGPGTRLTVT.

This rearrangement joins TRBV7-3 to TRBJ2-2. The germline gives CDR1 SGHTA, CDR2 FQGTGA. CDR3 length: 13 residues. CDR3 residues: CASSLSGSGELFF.

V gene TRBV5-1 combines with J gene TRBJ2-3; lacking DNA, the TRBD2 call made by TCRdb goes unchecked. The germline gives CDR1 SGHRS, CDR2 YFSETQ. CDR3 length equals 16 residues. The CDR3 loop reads CASSLVGGSLTDTQYF.

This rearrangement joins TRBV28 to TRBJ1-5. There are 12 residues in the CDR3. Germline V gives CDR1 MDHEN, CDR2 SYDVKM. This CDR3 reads CASSGGAQPQHF.

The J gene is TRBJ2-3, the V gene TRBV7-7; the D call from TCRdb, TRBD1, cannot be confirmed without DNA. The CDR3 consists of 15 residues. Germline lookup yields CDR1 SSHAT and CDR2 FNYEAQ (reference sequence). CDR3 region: CASSQRVGTTDTQYF.

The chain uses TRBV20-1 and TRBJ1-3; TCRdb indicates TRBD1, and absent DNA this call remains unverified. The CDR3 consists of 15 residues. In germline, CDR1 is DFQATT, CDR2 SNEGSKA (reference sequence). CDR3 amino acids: CSARDGTASGNTIYF.

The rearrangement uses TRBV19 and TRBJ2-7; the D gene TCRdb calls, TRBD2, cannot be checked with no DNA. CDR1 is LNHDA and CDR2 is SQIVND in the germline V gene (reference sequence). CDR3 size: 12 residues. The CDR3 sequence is CASSIGGDEQYF.

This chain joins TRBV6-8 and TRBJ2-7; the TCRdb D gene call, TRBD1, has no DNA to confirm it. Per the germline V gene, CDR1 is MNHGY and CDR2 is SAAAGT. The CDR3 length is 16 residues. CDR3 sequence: CASSRDVREPHYEQYF.

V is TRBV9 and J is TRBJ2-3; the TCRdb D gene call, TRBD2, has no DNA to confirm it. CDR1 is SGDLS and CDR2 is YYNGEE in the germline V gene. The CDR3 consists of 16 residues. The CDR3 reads CASSVGAGGRQDTQYF.